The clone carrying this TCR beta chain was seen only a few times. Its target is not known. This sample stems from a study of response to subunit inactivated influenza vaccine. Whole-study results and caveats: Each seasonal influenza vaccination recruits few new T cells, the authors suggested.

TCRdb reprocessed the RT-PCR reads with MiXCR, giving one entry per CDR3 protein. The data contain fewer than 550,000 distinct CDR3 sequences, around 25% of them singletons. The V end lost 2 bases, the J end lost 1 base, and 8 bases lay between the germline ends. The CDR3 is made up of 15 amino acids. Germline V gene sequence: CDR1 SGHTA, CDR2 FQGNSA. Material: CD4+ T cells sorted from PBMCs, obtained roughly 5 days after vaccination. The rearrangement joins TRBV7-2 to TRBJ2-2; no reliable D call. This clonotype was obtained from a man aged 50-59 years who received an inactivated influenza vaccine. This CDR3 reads CASSLLSRNTGELFF. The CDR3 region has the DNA TGTGCCAGCAGCTTACTGTCGAGGAACACCGGGGAGCTGTTTTTT.